The TCR beta chain described here comes from a study of shared clonotypes between healthy human individuals (dated by TCRdb to the early 2020s). Regarding the study in general: A couple of women and a few men aged 18 to 49 years were included in the cohort. Per donor, leukapheresis produced somewhere between about 0.94 and 10 billion PBMCs. To estimate repertoire size and how much clonotype sharing occurs between individuals, the study deeply sequenced the blood TCR repertoires of roughly 5 healthy adults. For each donor, CD4 naive and CD4 memory were each run on three plates, CD8 naive on two plates, and CD8 memory on one plate. To increase sequencing depth and limit assay-specific biases, TCR repertoire library preparation and sequencing were carried out by different laboratories using diverse techniques. General findings and caveats noted by the study authors: Clonotypes shared by all four sorted-subset donors showed higher generation probabilities than non-shared clonotypes. Sharing across a handful of donors was observed for 5% to 6.5% of naive CD4, over 3% of naive CD8, over 2% of memory CD4, and over 0.3% of memory CD8 clonotypes. Because the study included a small number of donors, the genetic and exposure-history diversity represented was limited. Naive subsets generally had larger estimated clonotype richness than memory subsets did. Sampling was restricted to blood, and TCR repertoires in tissue are likely to differ from TCR repertoires in blood. Incomplete sequencing was indicated by rarefaction of sorted-subset datasets, despite the large sequencing depth. Based on pairwise subsampling, the degree of clonotype sharing among donors was expected to be affected by sequencing depth.

With respect to this clone: The antigen it recognizes is unknown. The sample holds no much larger clone one base away, and base qualities are not on file.

The donors were healthy, HIV-negative adults who had no recently reported acute infections or vaccinations. All donors were Caucasian adults living in Nashville, Tennessee, USA. CD4+ T cells were enriched by magnetic negative selection, after which naive cells were positively selected on CD45RA and the negative fraction was taken as the memory subset. Blood was obtained by leukapheresis, after which PBMCs were separated by Ficoll-Histopaque density gradient centrifugation and cryopreserved in liquid nitrogen vapor phase. Analytical flow cytometry was used to check the purity and quantity of each magnetically sorted T cell population. Genomic DNA was isolated from each sorted fraction and quantified by UV absorbance on a Nanodrop 2000c. TCR CDR3 regions were amplified from genomic DNA by multiplex PCR using the deep immunoSEQ assay. Extracted genomic DNA from each cell subset was spread evenly across all wells of several immunoSEQ 96-well plates, with each plate serving as a replicate. For sorted subsets, each replicate PCR was loaded with roughly 0.2 ug genomic DNA, equivalent to some 31,000 T cell genomes. Purified libraries were measured with a Qubit 3.0 fluorometer, size-checked on a Bioanalyzer 2100, and measured again with the KAPA Library Quantification kit. Every immunoSEQ 96-well plate was sequenced on a separate single-read 150-cycle Illumina NextSeq 550 flow cell. The source study handled its data this way. Because the immunoSEQ output held only junctional sequences and lacked quality scores, the filtering could not match the filtering applied to full-length reads. Sequences were annotated with PyIR, a Python wrapper for IgBLAST v1.9, using IMGT germline references to assign V/J genes and CDR3. Reads were removed for weak V/J assignments (E-value above 1e-6), missing CDR3, stop codons, out-of-frame junctions, or ambiguous translated residues. A V3J clonotype was defined by an identical inferred V gene, J gene, and CDR3 amino acid sequence. To compute the percentage overlap between repertoires, the number of shared unique clonotypes was divided by the size of the smaller repertoire. Repertoire richness was assessed with RTK rarefaction, the Chao1 estimator, and Recon v2.1 estimates of unobserved clonotypes. OLGA was used to compute generation probabilities for all TCRbeta clonotypes that the gDNA method yielded from several donors. This is the immuneACCESS table as TCRdb keeps it, with only in-frame sequences that have V and J called. A part of the clones is gone; compared with another copy, unresolved V genes explain less than half, and the rest is unexplained. D and trimming were read from the DNA, whereas the V and J calls and clone size are those reported in that table. Here the sample has about 1.1 million clones; about 72% occur a single time. The ten biggest clones cover approximately 0.9% of the sample.

The CDR3 starts with the cysteine, ends with the phenylalanine, and has 15 residues. CDR3 DNA is the only sequence kept; it has 45 bases, read in frame from the first base. V and J are trimmed by 5 bases and 4 bases, and the gene matches miss 7 bases of the junction. Via the germline V gene, CDR1 is MNHNS and CDR2 SASEGT. The material sequenced was memory CD4+ T cells from PBMCs. The sample's cell subset or site label, decoded: CD45RA-negative fraction. The chain is encoded by TRBV6-1 joined to TRBJ1-1, and 10 junction bases match TRBD1. The TCR was taken from a man aged 18 to 30 in good health. Some clones in this sample may be carry-over from other donors' samples. The CDR3 protein: CASSKRDRGATEAFF. The nucleotide sequence reads as follows: TGTGCCAGCAGTAAGCGGGACAGGGGCGCCACTGAAGCTTTCTTT.